This entry is about one TCR beta chain. This sample is part of a study of blood T cell repertoires in COVID-19. The overall study: Donors in the United States, Italy and Spain gave samples during acute or convalescent COVID-19. T cells, B-cell-depleted T cells, or PBMCs provided the cDNA or gDNA that served as material.

V lost 1 base and J 5 bases, leaving 8 bases between the germline ends. Germline V gene lookup returns CDR1 SQVTM and CDR2 ANQGSEA. The CDR3 spans 12 residues. The authors' processing: Amplification with reference gene primers provided the estimates of nucleated cell counts. Sequencing was performed with immunoSEQ multiplex PCR; in TCRdb, only in-frame clones are kept and a portion is missing. V and J calls and clone size are those listed in that table; D and trimming were worked out from the DNA. The profile covers under 75,000 clones, with nearly 95% appearing a single time and 4.6% taken by the ten largest.

This chain uses TRBV29-1 with TRBJ2-5, with no clear D. The clonotype originates from a man aged 50-59 years with active COVID-19. The sequencing sample was made of peripheral blood. The CDR3 is CSVEAQTETQYF. CDR3 nucleotides: TGCAGCGTTGAAGCACAGACGGAGACCCAGTACTTC.